These 27 T cell receptor beta chains originate from one sample sequenced in a study of blood T cell repertoires in COVID-19. TCRdb's table, derived via immunoSEQ multiplex PCR, lists solely in-frame clones and lacks some. The sample holds about 310,000 clones, around 85% seen once. Sequenced: PBMCs or T cells enriched from blood (not recorded which). The origin of the receptors is a man in his thirties or forties who had recovered from COVID-19.

The rearrangement joins TRBV5-1 to TRBJ1-4; no reliable D call. V gave up 2 bases and J gave up 6 bases, with 14 bases separating them. The CDR3 is made up of 15 amino acids. Germline V gene data show CDR1 as SGHRS and CDR2 as YFSETQ. CDR3 DNA: TGCGCCAGCAGCTTCGCGGAACCGGGAGATGAAAAACTGTTTTTT. Translation gives CASSFAEPGDEKLFF. Full variable domain (remainder filled in from reference TRBV5-1 and TRBJ1-4): KAGVTQTPRYLIKTRGQQVTLSCSPISGHRSVSWYQQTPGQGLQFLFEYFSETQRNKGNFPGRFSGRQFSNSRSEMNVSTLELGDSALYLCASSFAEPGDEKLFFGSGTQLSVL.

This clone came up a few times. The CDR3 is CASSGQGWNYGYTF. The CDR3 bases are TGTGCCAGCAGTGGACAGGGCTGGAACTATGGCTACACCTTC. The chain uses TRBV2 and TRBJ1-2; 7 nucleotides match TRBD1. V dropped 4 bases and J dropped 2; count of bases not matched to a gene: 4. Germline values: CDR1 SNHLY, CDR2 FYNNEI. The CDR3 extends over 14 amino acids.

The chain has TRBV3-1 (or the pseudogene TRBV3-2) and TRBJ2-1; D unresolved. Germline V lookup: CDR1 LGHDT, CDR2 YNNKEL (reference sequence). The CDR3 extends over 13 amino acids. With 0 bases removed from V and 10 bases from J, the gap between germline ends came to 10 bases. This CDR3 reads CASSQDVLGEQFF. In DNA, the CDR3 is TGTGCCAGCAGCCAAGATGTGCTCGGGGAGCAGTTCTTC.

The sample holds a few counts of this clone. The chain carries TRBV5-4 and TRBJ2-3, with D possibly TRBD2 on 5 matching bases. V was shortened by 4 bases and J by 1 base, with 16 bases between the two germline ends. Germline lookup yields CDR1 SGHNT and CDR2 YYREEE (reference sequence). There are 16 residues in the CDR3. The CDR3 protein is CASSLGYGKGTDTQYF. In DNA form, the CDR3 reads TGTGCCAGCAGCCTGGGTTACGGGAAAGGCACAGATACGCAGTATTTT.

J is TRBJ2-2 and V is TRBV6-2 or TRBV6-3, with 7 nucleotides matching TRBD2. V shed 5 bases and J 6 bases; nucleotides not matched to a gene: 0. In germline, CDR1 is MNHEY, CDR2 SVGEGT. The CDR3 has 12 residues. The CDR3 bases are TGTGCCAGCAGTGGGGGGGCCGGGGAGCTGTTTTTT. It is translated as CASSGGAGELFF.

The V gene is TRBV2, the J gene TRBJ2-3, with D perhaps TRBD2 (6 bases). From germline, CDR1 is SNHLY and CDR2 FYNNEI. V lost 9 bases, J lost 0 bases, and 13 bases lay in between. There are 14 residues in the CDR3. The CDR3 DNA sequence: TGTGCCAGGGGGACTCCGGCGAGCACAGATACGCAGTATTTT. As protein: CARGTPASTDTQYF. Full variable domain (rest looked up from reference TRBV2 and TRBJ2-3): EPEVTQTPSHQVTQMGQEVILRCVPISNHLYFYWYRQILGQKVEFLVSFYNNEISEKSEIFDDQFSVERPDGSNFTLKIRSTKLEDSAMYFCARGTPASTDTQYFGPGTRLTVL.

The chain recombines TRBV10-3 with TRBJ1-2, with a weak D call TRBD1 (6 bases). The CDR3 contains 17 residues. Germline V CDR1 and CDR2: ENHRY, SYGVKD. V lost 0 bases, J lost 3 bases, and 17 bases lay in between. The CDR3 DNA sequence: TGTGCCATCAGTGAGTCGACTCGGGGGGGCAGGGACTATGGCTACACCTTC. It is translated as CAISESTRGGRDYGYTF.

The chain joins TRBV5-1 to TRBJ2-3; the match to TRBD2 covers 8 bases. The V and J ends lost 0 bases and 5 bases, in that order; junction bases with no gene match: 5. This CDR3 has 15 residues. Germline loops: CDR1 SGHRS, CDR2 YFSETQ. In DNA, the CDR3 is TGCGCCAGCAGCTTGGGACTAGCGCGCGGAGATACGCAGTATTTT. Its protein is CASSLGLARGDTQYF.

The rearrangement joins TRBV7-2 to TRBJ1-1; D is perhaps TRBD1 (6 bases). The V and J ends lost 5 bases and 1 base respectively, with 14 bases between them. The CDR3 has 15 residues. CDR1 and CDR2 (germline): SGHTA, FQGNSA. This CDR3 reads CASSQGIYGNTEAFF. The CDR3 DNA follows: TGTGCCAGCAGCCAGGGGATCTACGGGAACACTGAAGCTTTCTTT.

The rearrangement uses TRBV6-1 and TRBJ1-2; D gene ambiguous. Germline V gene lookup returns CDR1 MNHNS and CDR2 SASEGT. The CDR3 loop spans 16 amino acids. Trimming took 0 bases from V and 5 from J, leaving 16 bases between them. The CDR3 region has the DNA TGTGCCAGCAGTGAAGCCACCACAGCTCCTGGTTATGGCTACACCTTC. Translated, it gives CASSEATTAPGYGYTF.

The CDR3 loop is CASRYGTGNFYEQYF. The CDR3, as DNA: TGTGCCAGCAGATATGGGACAGGAAACTTTTACGAGCAGTACTTC. This chain connects TRBV5-4 to TRBJ2-7; 8 nucleotides match TRBD1. V lost 5 bases and J lost 4; bases outside the gene matches: 11. Per the germline V gene, CDR1 is SGHNT and CDR2 is YYREEE (reference sequence). This CDR3 has 15 residues.

The V gene is TRBV19, the J gene TRBJ2-7, with no clear D. This CDR3 is 14 amino acids long. CDR1 and CDR2 (germline): LNHDA, SQIVND (reference sequence). Trimming cost V 3 bases and J 3 bases, with 12 bases left between them. Here the CDR3 DNA reads TGTGCCAGTAGTATGAATCAAGAGAACTACGAGCAGTACTTC. Translating it yields CASSMNQENYEQYF.

V is TRBV2 and J is TRBJ1-2; D call uncertain. Germline-derived CDR1 and CDR2 are SNHLY and FYNNEI. The CDR3 length is 14 residues. V gave up 3 bases and J gave up 6 bases, with 14 bases separating them. The CDR3 here is CASSEGWETHGYTF. CDR3 DNA sequence: TGTGCCAGCAGTGAGGGGTGGGAGACCCATGGCTACACCTTC.

The table lists this clone with a count of one. As DNA, the CDR3 is TGTGCCAGCAGTTGGGTAGGGGAAAATACGCAGTATTTT. Protein product: CASSWVGENTQYF. The chain carries TRBV5-4 and TRBJ2-3, with D tentatively TRBD1 (5 bases). Trimming stripped 5 bases from V and 7 bases from J, with 14 bases between. Germline V lookup: CDR1 SGHNT, CDR2 YYREEE (reference sequence). The CDR3 spans 13 residues.

The chain has TRBV5-5 and TRBJ1-5; unclear D gene. With 1 base removed from V and 3 bases from J, the gap between germline ends came to 8 bases. Germline assignment: CDR1 SGHKS and CDR2 YYEKEE (reference sequence). The CDR3 is 14 residues long. CDR3 bases: TGTGCCAGCAGCTTGAGAGGGTTCAATCAGCCCCAGCATTTT. Encoded protein: CASSLRGFNQPQHF.

This clone was detected only once. The chain has TRBV7-2 and TRBJ1-2; tentatively, D is TRBD1 (5 bases). Trimming stripped 2 bases from V and 2 bases from J, with 12 bases between. Germline CDR1 reads SGHTA; CDR2 reads FQGNSA. The CDR3 is 15 residues long. Here the CDR3 reads CASSLSGALNYGYTF. The CDR3 DNA reads TGTGCCAGCAGCTTAAGCGGGGCCCTGAACTATGGCTACACCTTC.

The CDR3 DNA sequence: TGTGCCAGCTCACCAAAGAGGAGGGAAGGCACAGATACGCAGTATTTT. The encoded protein is CASSPKRREGTDTQYF. V gene TRBV18 combines with J gene TRBJ2-3; possibly TRBD2 for D (6 bases). Germline V gene data show CDR1 as KGHSH and CDR2 as LQKENI. Trimming cost V 2 bases and J 1 base, with 13 bases left between them. The CDR3 contains 16 residues.

Concerning this clone itself: Other DNA sequences from this sample encode an identical CDR3 as well. V is TRBV12-3 or TRBV12-4 and J is TRBJ1-2, with D possibly being TRBD1 (5 bases). Trimming pared 3 bases from V and 3 bases from J, leaving 8 bases between. The CDR3 consists of 13 residues. CDR3 sequence (DNA): TGTGCCAGCAGTTTGGGCAGGGACTATGGCTACACCTTC. Residues: CASSLGRDYGYTF.

The rearrangement joins TRBV3-1 (or the pseudogene TRBV3-2) to TRBJ1-2; no definite D call. V lost 4 bases and J lost 4, with 16 bases in between. This CDR3 has 15 amino acids. CDR1 and CDR2 from the germline V gene are LGHDT and YNNKEL (reference sequence). The CDR3 DNA reads as TGTGCCAGCAGCCGGGCTGAAGTACCTGGCTATGGCTACACCTTC. Protein product: CASSRAEVPGYGYTF.

The CDR3 loop reads CASSRDNTDTQYF. Written as DNA, the CDR3 is TGTGCCAGCAGTCGGGATAACACAGATACGCAGTATTTT. This chain uses TRBV12-3 or TRBV12-4 with TRBJ2-3; D may be TRBD2 (5 bases). V was clipped by 5 bases and J by 2 bases, with 8 bases between them. This CDR3 comprises 13 residues.

This clone was picked up one time. This chain joins TRBV6-5 and TRBJ2-7, with TRBD2 matching over 9 bases. Per germline, CDR1 MNHEY and CDR2 SVGAGI. V shed 6 bases, J shed 4 bases, and the junction held 4 bases outside the gene matches. The CDR3 loop spans 13 amino acids. The chain's CDR3 is CASRAGGLYEQYF. CDR3 coding DNA: TGTGCCAGCAGGGCGGGGGGGTTATACGAGCAGTACTTC.

V gene TRBV30 combines with J gene TRBJ1-4; unclear D gene. The CDR3 is 14 residues long. CDR1 is GTSNPN, CDR2 SVGIG, per germline (reference sequence). Trimming took off 3 bases at V and 0 bases at J, with 8 bases between the two ends. The CDR3 bases are TGTGCCTGGAGGAAACAAGCAACTAATGAAAAACTGTTTTTT. Translated, it gives CAWRKQATNEKLFF.

This chain uses TRBV3-1 (or the pseudogene TRBV3-2) with TRBJ1-1; tentatively, D is TRBD1 (6 bases). The CDR3 has 15 residues. The germline V gene has CDR1 LGHDT and CDR2 YNNKEL (reference sequence). V dropped 0 bases and J dropped 4 bases, with 12 bases sitting between them. The CDR3, as DNA: TGTGCCAGCAGCCAAGACGGGACAAGGGCCACTGAAGCTTTCTTT. This encodes CASSQDGTRATEAFF.

This chain links TRBV30 with TRBJ1-6; TRBD1 agrees at 8 bases. Trimming removed 7 bases from V and 0 bases from J; junction bases left unmatched: 8. CDR1 and CDR2 (germline): GTSNPN, SVGIG (reference sequence). The CDR3 runs to 16 residues. The chain's CDR3 is CASTGAAPSYNSPLHF. The CDR3 region has the DNA TGTGCCTCGACAGGGGCCGCTCCCTCCTATAATTCACCCCTCCACTTT.

The chain is built from TRBV27 and TRBJ2-1, with 10 bases lining up with TRBD1. In germline, CDR1 is MNHEY, CDR2 SMNVEV (reference sequence). CDR3 length: 16 amino acids. V lost 1 base, J lost 9 bases, and 9 bases stayed unmatched. The DNA for the CDR3 is TGTGCCAGCAGTTTATTAGACAGGGGGCTTTATCGTGAGCAGTTCTTC. It encodes CASSLLDRGLYREQFF.

The V call is TRBV12-3 or TRBV12-4, the J call TRBJ1-2, with 9 bases lining up with TRBD1. The CDR3 totals 13 residues. V was clipped by 9 bases and J by 6 bases; unmatched bases: 8. CDR3: CASSLQGAHGYTF. The DNA of the CDR3 is TGTGCCAGTAGTCTACAGGGGGCGCATGGCTACACCTTC.

The rearrangement joins TRBV3-1 (or the pseudogene TRBV3-2) to TRBJ1-2; D is uncertain. CDR3 length: 14 residues. V was cut by 0 bases and J by 4 bases, with 9 bases left in between. From germline, CDR1 is LGHDT and CDR2 YNNKEL (reference sequence). CDR3 sequence reads: CASSQEGQAYGYTF. CDR3 in DNA: TGTGCCAGCAGCCAAGAGGGCCAGGCCTATGGCTACACCTTC.